The sequence of this T cell receptor beta chain was determined in a study of blood T cell repertoires in COVID-19. Study context: The United States, Italy and Spain provided the acute and convalescent COVID-19 samples. Sources were T cells, B-cell-depleted T cells, or PBMCs; the material itself was cDNA or gDNA.

Losses at the gene ends were 4 bases for V and 4 bases for J; bases not matched to a gene: 14. CDR1 and CDR2 from the germline V gene are SEHNR and FQNEAQ (reference sequence). This CDR3 comprises 19 residues. Original methodology: Reference gene primer amplification in the assay estimated nucleated cell counts. Here immunoSEQ multiplex PCR was the method, and the copy in TCRdb shows in-frame clones only, minus some. V and J calls and clone size are those listed in that table; D and trimming were worked out from the DNA. Here the sample spans roughly 200,000 clones, more than 80% being singletons. The source of this sequence is a middle-aged man who had recovered from COVID-19. This chain uses TRBV7-9 with TRBJ2-3; 13 bases are shared with TRBD2. The source material was PBMCs or T cells enriched from blood (not recorded which). CDR3 bases: TGTGCCAGCAGCTCAGAGCGACTAGCGGGAGGTATGGTGGCAGATACGCAGTATTTT. Protein: CASSSERLAGGMVADTQYF.